One sample yielded the 8 T cell receptor beta chains listed below, sequenced in a study of cytomegalovirus exposure and HLA in healthy donors. Assay: immunoSEQ multiplex PCR; the TCRdb copy retains only in-frame clones and omits some. The sample yields roughly 220,000 clones, over 80% seen once. The source material was PBMCs. The receptors derive from a woman in her 30s in good health and CMV-seropositive.

V is TRBV11-2 and J is TRBJ2-7; the D gene is possibly TRBD2 (5 bases). Between the trimmed V and J ends, which lost 3 bases and 2 bases, there was a span of 17 bases. The CDR3 length is 16 residues. Germline assignment: CDR1 SGHAT and CDR2 FQNNGV. The CDR3 nucleotides are TGTGCCAGCAGCTTGAAGCGGACGGGTCCTCCCTACGAGCAGTACTTC. Amino acids: CASSLKRTGPPYEQYF.

This clone appeared a few times. The chain links TRBV2 to TRBJ2-7; TRBD2 aligns across 7 bases. The V segment lost 7 bases and the J segment 2 bases; nucleotides outside the gene matches: 14. The CDR3 length is 16 residues. CDR1 is SNHLY, CDR2 FYNNEI, per germline. The CDR3 protein is CASKEGGGRAAYEQYF. CDR3 DNA: TGTGCCAGCAAGGAGGGAGGAGGGAGGGCCGCCTACGAGCAGTACTTC. The full variable domain, with the rest looked up from reference TRBV2 and TRBJ2-7, is EPEVTQTPSHQVTQMGQEVILRCVPISNHLYFYWYRQILGQKVEFLVSFYNNEISEKSEIFDDQFSVERPDGSNFTLKIRSTKLEDSAMYFCASKEGGGRAAYEQYFGPGTRLTVT.

This sequence joins TRBV25-1 and TRBJ1-3; no reliable D call. This CDR3 has 16 residues. V lost 5 bases and J lost 1, with 15 bases in between. Germline V gene lookup returns CDR1 MGHDK and CDR2 SYGVNS. The CDR3 DNA reads TGTGCCAGCAGTCCGTACGCAGCGGGTTCTGGAAACACCATATATTTT. Encoded protein: CASSPYAAGSGNTIYF.

This clone has more than one count but fewer than ten. V gene TRBV9 combines with J gene TRBJ2-3, with a weak D call TRBD2 (5 bases). V was cut by 4 bases and J by 5 bases, with 17 bases left in between. Per germline, CDR1 SGDLS and CDR2 YYNGEE. This CDR3 contains 15 residues. The CDR3 sequence: CASSISHSRGDTQYF. In DNA form, the CDR3 reads TGTGCCAGCAGCATCTCCCATTCCCGGGGAGATACGCAGTATTTT.

The chain has TRBV28 and TRBJ2-2; D is ambiguous. CDR3 size: 16 residues. V gave up 4 bases and J gave up 4 bases, with 16 bases separating them. The germline V gene encodes CDR1 MDHEN and CDR2 SYDVKM. Here the CDR3 DNA reads TGTGCCAGCAGTTCCCAGTGGGCTCCTAGCACCGGGGAGCTGTTTTTT. This sequence encodes CASSSQWAPSTGELFF.

This rearrangement joins TRBV12-5 to TRBJ1-2; D is possibly TRBD1 (5 bases). Per germline, CDR1 LGHNT and CDR2 FRNRAP. V was cut by 3 bases and J by 7 bases, with 12 bases left in between. The CDR3 is 13 amino acids. The CDR3 protein is CASGFVREFGYTF. For the CDR3, the DNA is TGTGCTAGTGGTTTCGTCAGGGAGTTTGGCTACACCTTC.

This sequence joins TRBV7-9 and TRBJ1-1; tentatively, D is TRBD1 (5 bases). CDR1 and CDR2 from the germline V gene are SEHNR and FQNEAQ (reference sequence). This CDR3 has 14 residues. V lost 3 bases and J 0 bases, leaving 8 bases between the germline ends. The CDR3 region is CASSFRDMNTEAFF. CDR3 sequence (DNA): TGTGCCAGCAGCTTCAGGGATATGAACACTGAAGCTTTCTTT.

This sequence joins TRBV18 and TRBJ1-2; TRBD1 agrees at 9 bases. Per the germline V gene, CDR1 is KGHSH and CDR2 is LQKENI. Losses at the gene ends were 1 base for V and 6 bases for J; bases not matched to a gene: 9. The CDR3 is 16 amino acids. CDR3 DNA: TGTGCCAGCTCACCACGTGCGGACAGGGGATTCGATGGCTACACCTTC. It specifies CASSPRADRGFDGYTF.